These 17 T cell receptor beta chains originate from one sample sequenced in a study of shared clonotypes between healthy human individuals. The assay was immunoSEQ multiplex PCR, and TCRdb's table has in-frame clones only and misses some. The data contain hundreds of thousands of clones, less than 85% of them singletons. Sequenced material: memory CD4+ T cells sorted from blood. Subset in this sample: CD45RA-negative fraction. Receptors originate from a woman younger than 45 in good health.

This clone has just a few counts. The V gene is TRBV5-1, the J gene TRBJ1-4; no clear D gene. V was clipped by 2 bases and J by 8 bases, with 13 bases between them. CDR3 length equals 14 residues. Germline CDR1 is SGHRS and CDR2 is YFSETQ. The CDR3 loop reads CASSLDHNEEKLFF. Here the CDR3 DNA reads TGCGCCAGCAGCTTAGACCACAATGAGGAAAAACTGTTTTTT.

As to this clone: This likely came from a read error, as a far larger clone is one base away. This CDR3 is also generated by other DNA sequences in the sample. The gene calls are TRBV2 and TRBJ2-2, with D unresolved. Germline CDR1 SNHLY, CDR2 FYNNEI. The CDR3 is 12 residues long. Trimming removed 7 bases at V and 1 base at J, with 4 bases between. CDR3 region: CASTGNTGELFF. In DNA form, the CDR3 reads TGTGCCAGCACGGGGAACACCGGGGAGCTGTTTTTT.

This clone was counted at least ten times. This chain connects TRBV6-1 to TRBJ1-2, with D perhaps matching TRBD1 (6 bases). V was cut by 5 bases and J by 1 base, with 11 bases left in between. This CDR3 has 14 amino acids. From germline, CDR1 is MNHNS and CDR2 SASEGT. CDR3 sequence: CASSRGAFNYGYTF. CDR3 DNA sequence: TGTGCCAGCAGTCGGGGGGCGTTTAACTATGGCTACACCTTC.

This clone was counted many times. The DNA for the CDR3 is TGTGCCAGCAGTCAGGGGAGCGGGGAGACCCAGTACTTC. Protein product: CASSQGSGETQYF. This sequence joins TRBV25-1 and TRBJ2-5; D tentatively fits TRBD1 or TRBD2 (6 bases each). This CDR3 has 13 residues. Germline values: CDR1 MGHDK, CDR2 SYGVNS. The V and J ends lost 5 bases and 5 bases respectively, with 12 bases between them.

This clone turned up a few times. This chain connects TRBV19 to TRBJ2-1, with TRBD2 matching over 13 bases. The CDR3 spans 15 residues. Germline V CDR1 and CDR2: LNHDA, SQIVND (reference sequence). V lost 4 bases and J lost 8; bases outside the gene matches: 5. CDR3 sequence reads: CASSSGTSGKDEQFF. CDR3 coding DNA: TGTGCCAGTAGTAGCGGGACTAGCGGGAAGGATGAGCAGTTCTTC.

The chain uses TRBV7-7 and TRBJ2-3, with 9 positions matching TRBD2. The CDR3 length is 13 residues. The junction had 3 bases not matched to a gene; V was cut back by 5 bases and J by 6 bases. Germline CDR1 is SSHAT and CDR2 is FNYEAQ (reference sequence). The CDR3 coding sequence is TGTGCCAGCAGCCCGAGCGGGGGGGATACGCAGTATTTT. It specifies CASSPSGGDTQYF.

This clone was counted only a few times. The chain combines TRBV2 with TRBJ2-1; 11 bases line up with TRBD2. V trimming: 7 bases; J trimming: 8 bases; junction bases outside the gene matches: 10. The CDR3 is 15 residues long. Germline CDR1 and CDR2: SNHLY and FYNNEI. The CDR3 region is CASTPTSGRGDEQFF. CDR3 sequence (DNA): TGTGCCAGCACACCTACTAGCGGGAGAGGGGATGAGCAGTTCTTC.

The rearrangement links TRBV6-5 to TRBJ2-2; perhaps TRBD2 as D (6 bases). Germline lookup yields CDR1 MNHEY and CDR2 SVGAGI. CDR3 length: 15 residues. Trimming cost V 6 bases and J 6 bases, with 17 bases left between them. DNA for the CDR3: TGTGCCAGCAGACCCGCGGGAAGATGGGCCGGGGAGCTGTTTTTT. Translating gives CASRPAGRWAGELFF.

This chain uses TRBV19 with TRBJ1-5; D is ambiguous. CDR1 is LNHDA, CDR2 SQIVND, per germline (reference sequence). The CDR3 has 15 amino acids. The V end was cut by 5 bases, the J end by 1 base, with 12 bases between. CDR3 loop: CASSVVVRSNQPQHF. CDR3 in DNA: TGTGCCAGTAGTGTAGTTGTCCGAAGCAATCAGCCCCAGCATTTT. Looking up the rest from reference TRBV19 and TRBJ1-5 gives the full variable domain: DGGITQSPKYLFRKEGQNVTLSCEQNLNHDAMYWYRQDPGQGLRLIYYSQIVNDFQKGDIAEGYSVSREKKESFPLTVTSAQKNPTAFYLCASSVVVRSNQPQHFGDGTRLSIL.

The genes are TRBV7-9 and TRBJ1-1; 7 bases agree with TRBD1. Unmatched junction bases numbered 7, after V lost 2 bases and J lost 7 bases. The germline gives CDR1 SEHNR, CDR2 FQNEAQ (reference sequence). The CDR3 loop spans 14 amino acids. This CDR3 is CASSLFQGGGEAFF. For the CDR3, the DNA is TGTGCCAGCAGCTTATTTCAAGGGGGCGGTGAAGCTTTCTTT.

The V gene is TRBV6-1, the J gene TRBJ1-2, with D unresolved. This CDR3 region has 13 residues. The V end lost 8 bases, the J end lost 1 base, and 11 bases lay between the germline ends. Per the germline V gene, CDR1 is MNHNS and CDR2 is SASEGT. CDR3 amino acids: CASQKTDNYGYTF. The DNA of the CDR3 is TGTGCCAGCCAAAAGACTGATAACTATGGCTACACCTTC.

The J gene is TRBJ2-7, the V gene TRBV5-1; D is undetermined. Germline-derived CDR1 and CDR2 are SGHRS and YFSETQ. The CDR3 spans 14 residues. V was pared by 5 bases and J by 7 bases, with 19 bases between. The CDR3 sequence: CASRPLATSWEQYF. CDR3 sequence (DNA): TGCGCCAGCAGGCCTTTGGCAACATCGTGGGAGCAGTACTTC.

This chain joins TRBV29-1 and TRBJ2-1, with a weak D call TRBD2 (5 bases). Germline V gene sequence: CDR1 SQVTM, CDR2 ANQGSEA. The V end was cut by 4 bases, the J end by 8 bases, with 18 bases between. The CDR3 spans 14 residues. For the CDR3, the DNA is TGCAGCGTTGCTAAAACGGACTGGATTGATGAGCAGTTCTTC. This encodes CSVAKTDWIDEQFF.

The V and J genes are TRBV2 and TRBJ2-6, with 10 nucleotides matching TRBD1. The CDR3 runs to 21 residues. Germline V CDR1 and CDR2: SNHLY, FYNNEI. V dropped 5 bases and J dropped 0; count of bases not matched to a gene: 16. CDR3: CASSHRDRGQAYPSGANVLTF. The CDR3 nucleotides read TGTGCCAGCAGTCACCGGGACAGGGGCCAAGCATACCCCTCTGGGGCCAACGTCCTGACTTTC.

As for this clone: Since a much larger clone is just one base distant, this may be a read error. This chain connects TRBV2 to TRBJ2-7; tentative D call: TRBD2 (6 bases). The CDR3 is 12 amino acids. V was shortened by 4 bases and J by 3 bases, with 7 bases between the two germline ends. Germline loops: CDR1 SNHLY, CDR2 FYNNEI. The CDR3 sequence is CASSGSGYEQYF. The CDR3 DNA is TGTGCCAGCAGTGGTAGCGGCTACGAGCAGTACTTC.

The chain links TRBV7-9 to TRBJ2-3; D assignment may be TRBD1 or TRBD2 (5 bases each). Trimming stripped 1 base from V and 9 bases from J, with 17 bases between. The CDR3 spans 15 residues. Germline lookup yields CDR1 SEHNR and CDR2 FQNEAQ (reference sequence). CDR3 DNA sequence: TGTGCCAGCAGCTTAGGGGGGATGACAGAGGGGACGCAGTATTTT. Translating gives CASSLGGMTEGTQYF. The full variable domain, its missing parts supplied by reference TRBV7-9 and TRBJ2-3, is DTGVSQNPRHKITKRGQNVTFRCDPISEHNRLYWYRQTLGQGPEFLTYFQNEAQLEKSRLLSDRFSAERPKGSFSTLEIQRTEQGDSAMYLCASSLGGMTEGTQYFGPGTRLTVL.

This chain connects TRBV7-9 to TRBJ2-7; the match to TRBD2 covers 8 bases. This CDR3 comprises 14 residues. The V segment lost 3 bases and the J segment 4 bases; nucleotides outside the gene matches: 5. Per germline, CDR1 SEHNR and CDR2 FQNEAQ (reference sequence). The CDR3 nucleotides read TGTGCCAGCAGCTTGGTAGCGGGACCTTACGAGCAGTACTTC. Amino acids: CASSLVAGPYEQYF.